This T cell receptor (beta chain) was identified during a study of blood T cell repertoires in COVID-19. Study-level information: COVID-19 samples collected from the United States, Italy and Spain covered acute and convalescent phases. T cells, B-cell-depleted T cells, or PBMCs supplied cDNA or gDNA.

Sequencing was performed with immunoSEQ multiplex PCR; in TCRdb, only in-frame clones are kept and a portion is missing. The sample has some 390,000 clones; approximately 89% are singletons. This clone was counted between two and nine times. Germline V gives CDR1 LNHDA, CDR2 SQIVND (reference sequence). This CDR3 region has 17 residues. V was clipped by 4 bases and J by 4 bases; unmatched bases: 12. The rearrangement uses TRBV19 and TRBJ1-2; 10 bases map to TRBD1. The source of this sequence is a woman aged 40 to 50 with COVID-19, enrolled during active disease. Sequencing was done on a sample of peripheral blood. The CDR3, as DNA: TGTGCCAGTAGTACCCAGGGGACAGGGGACCCGCTCTATGGCTACACCTTC. Amino acids: CASSTQGTGDPLYGYTF. The full variable domain, its missing parts supplied by reference TRBV19 and TRBJ1-2, is DGGITQSPKYLFRKEGQNVTLSCEQNLNHDAMYWYRQDPGQGLRLIYYSQIVNDFQKGDIAEGYSVSREKKESFPLTVTSAQKNPTAFYLCASSTQGTGDPLYGYTFGSGTRLTVV.